This T cell receptor beta chain was documented in a study of T cell clonality in common variable immunodeficiency. The study, taken as a whole, reports: In common variable immunodeficiency, TCR beta chains reportedly carried fewer deletions and N-nucleotide insertions. Shared TCRbeta clones were fewer between CVID subjects than controls.

This clone has a count of ten or more. What it recognizes is unknown. The CDR3 goes on 3 residues after the read ends, and that part is filled in from the germline J gene. Donors gave about 5 to 8 ml heparinized peripheral whole blood. The method was immunoSEQ multiplex PCR; TCRdb's version includes in-frame clones alone and lacks a portion of them. Observed in the sample are about 32,000 clones, none of them singletons. Germline V CDR1 and CDR2: DFQATT, SNEGSKA (reference sequence). This CDR3 region has 15 residues. This sequence was found in a human donor with common variable immunodeficiency. The sequencing input was peripheral blood mononuclear cells. The chain employs TRBV20-1 and TRBJ2-3; 8 bases line up with TRBD1. Incomplete CDR3 DNA: TGCAGTGCTAGATTAGTGGGACAGGTCGGTGTGGCG. Translated, it gives CSARLVGQVGVA. The CDR3 in its entirety is CSARLVGQVGVAQYF.